A selection of T cell receptor beta chains follows, all from one sample in a study of T cells in localized non-small cell lung cancer. Produced via immunoSEQ multiplex PCR; TCRdb's table is partial and in-frame only. The sample lists approximately 6,000 clones, roughly 82% occurring once. Here the sequenced sample was peripheral blood mononuclear cells, taken before any cancer treatment. All receptors come from a female donor aged 60 or older with stage II lung adenocarcinoma. Both conserved end residues are part of each CDR3. D genes are given only for firm matches. Part of the rows lack a size; the others show once, few, many or a class for expanded clones.

v_call	j_call	clone_size	d_call	cdr3_aa	cdr3_nt
TRBV4-1	TRBJ1-4	once	-	CASSPGRGMDEKLFF	TGCGCCAGCAGCCCGGGCAGGGGTATGGATGAAAAACTGTTTTTT
TRBV2	TRBJ2-5	-	-	CASSGADRETQYF	TGTGCCAGCAGTGGGGCAGACCGAGAGACCCAGTACTTC
TRBV5-6	TRBJ1-1	-	TRBD1	CASSGIGGMNTEAFF	TGTGCCAGCAGCGGGATAGGGGGCATGAACACTGAAGCTTTCTTT
TRBV2	TRBJ1-1	-	TRBD1	CASRQGSDIKAFF	TGTGCCAGCAGACAGGGGAGCGATATTAAAGCTTTCTTT
TRBV6-5	TRBJ2-3	-	-	CASSYSKGQGADTQYF	TGTGCCAGCAGTTACTCGAAAGGGCAAGGGGCAGATACGCAGTATTTT
TRBV9	TRBJ1-3	-	-	CASSVAPRSGNTIYF	TGTGCCAGCAGCGTAGCTCCCCGCTCTGGAAACACCATATATTTT
TRBV10-3	TRBJ2-3	-	TRBD1	CAIRGTGGLRDTQYF	TGTGCCATCAGAGGGACAGGGGGCCTGAGGGATACGCAGTATTTT
TRBV7-2	TRBJ2-7	-	-	CASSLAAGTYEQYF	TGTGCCAGCAGCTTAGCTGCGGGGACCTACGAGCAGTACTTC
TRBV2	TRBJ1-4	-	TRBD1	CASRLGQGGEKLFF	TGTGCCAGCAGACTGGGACAGGGCGGGGAAAAACTGTTTTTT
TRBV19	TRBJ2-2	-	-	CASSTTRLDNTGELFF	TGTGCCAGTAGTACTACGCGACTAGACAACACCGGGGAGCTGTTTTTT
TRBV7-9	TRBJ1-2	-	TRBD1	CASSLVGQVDYGYTF	TGTGCCAGCAGCTTAGTGGGACAGGTAGACTATGGCTACACCTTC
TRBV6-4	TRBJ2-2	once	TRBD1	CASSRQGDTGELFF	TGTGCCAGCAGTCGACAGGGGGACACCGGGGAGCTGTTTTTT
TRBV6-1	TRBJ2-7	-	-	CASSVGGYGKNYEQYF	TGTGCCAGCAGTGTAGGCGGTTACGGGAAAAACTACGAGCAGTACTTC
TRBV5-1	TRBJ1-1	-	TRBD1	CASSLSTGGDTEAFF	TGCGCCAGCAGCCTCTCGACAGGGGGGGACACTGAAGCTTTCTTT
TRBV10-3	TRBJ2-3	-	TRBD1	CAISESGQTQTDTQYF	TGTGCCATCAGTGAGTCGGGACAGACCCAGACAGATACGCAGTATTTT
TRBV15	TRBJ1-2	-	-	CATSSPPPGIYYGYTF	TGTGCCACCAGCAGCCCCCCCCCGGGGATTTACTATGGCTACACCTTC
TRBV6-6	TRBJ1-3	once	-	CASSLDGYSGNTIYF	TGTGCCAGCAGCCTAGACGGATACTCTGGAAACACCATATATTTT
TRBV19	TRBJ2-7	few	TRBD1	CASSSRGIYEQYF	TGTGCCAGTAGTTCCAGGGGGATCTACGAGCAGTACTTC
TRBV12-5	TRBJ2-1	-	TRBD2	CASGFASGSSVNEQFF	TGTGCTAGTGGTTTTGCTAGCGGGAGTTCAGTCAATGAGCAGTTCTTC
TRBV7-9	TRBJ1-1	-	TRBD1	CASSWTGGSGQGAFF	TGTGCCAGCAGCTGGACAGGGGGGAGTGGTCAGGGAGCTTTCTTT
TRBV5-4	TRBJ2-5	-	TRBD2	CASSGRTSGRGETQYF	TGTGCCAGCAGCGGACGGACTAGCGGGAGAGGAGAGACCCAGTACTTC
TRBV5-4	TRBJ2-5	once	-	CASRPVDSQETQYF	TGTGCCAGCCGTCCGGTAGACAGCCAAGAGACCCAGTACTTC
TRBV5-1	TRBJ1-1	-	-	CASSLAAGNTEAFF	TGCGCCAGCAGCTTGGCCGCAGGGAACACTGAAGCTTTCTTT
TRBV2	TRBJ2-5	once	TRBD1	CASSWDRGKGETQYF	TGTGCCAGCAGTTGGGACAGGGGGAAGGGAGAGACCCAGTACTTC
TRBV6-1	TRBJ2-6	-	-	CASNPGPSGANVLTF	TGTGCCAGCAATCCCGGCCCCTCTGGGGCCAACGTCCTGACTTTC
TRBV29-1	TRBJ2-5	-	-	CSVGVQETQYF	TGCAGCGTTGGGGTTCAAGAGACCCAGTACTTC
TRBV12-5	TRBJ2-3	-	-	CASGPGLDTQYF	TGTGCTAGTGGTCCAGGGCTAGATACGCAGTATTTT
TRBV5-4	TRBJ1-4	-	-	CASKRMDSPDSHEKLFF	TGTGCCAGCAAGAGAATGGACAGCCCCGACTCTCATGAAAAACTGTTTTTT
TRBV15	TRBJ2-1	-	TRBD1	CATSRRQGFSDEQFF	TGTGCCACCAGCAGAAGACAGGGTTTCTCCGATGAGCAGTTCTTC
TRBV5-8	TRBJ2-5	-	-	CASSLVASAGDRETQYF	TGTGCCAGCAGCTTGGTGGCGTCGGCAGGAGATAGGGAGACCCAGTACTTC
TRBV28	TRBJ1-3	-	-	CASRAYGAQSGNTIYF	TGTGCCAGCAGGGCTTACGGAGCTCAATCTGGAAACACCATATATTTT
TRBV6-5	TRBJ2-1	-	-	CASSQAGSSYNEQFF	TGTGCCAGCAGCCAGGCGGGGAGCTCCTACAATGAGCAGTTCTTC
TRBV19	TRBJ1-2	-	-	CASSDRPANYGYTF	TGTGCCAGTAGTGACAGGCCAGCTAACTATGGCTACACCTTC
TRBV27	TRBJ1-1	-	-	CASSLRQKDTEAFF	TGTGCCAGCAGTCTCCGACAGAAGGACACTGAAGCTTTCTTT
TRBV6-4	TRBJ1-1	few	-	CASSARENTEAFF	TGTGCCAGCAGTGCCAGGGAGAACACTGAAGCTTTCTTT
TRBV2	TRBJ2-2	-	-	CASLLSAPTGELFF	TGTGCCAGCCTCCTATCAGCGCCCACCGGGGAGCTGTTTTTT
TRBV6-4	TRBJ1-1	-	-	CASRGMNTEAFF	TGTGCCAGCAGGGGTATGAACACTGAAGCTTTCTTT
TRBV5-1	TRBJ2-3	once	-	CASNRDTGADTQYF	TGCGCCAGCAACCGGGACACGGGGGCAGATACGCAGTATTTT
TRBV28	TRBJ1-1	-	TRBD1	CASSYPQGAKTEAFF	TGTGCCAGCAGTTACCCACAGGGGGCGAAAACTGAAGCTTTCTTT
TRBV29-1	TRBJ1-1	-	-	CSARQTSEAFF	TGCAGCGCGAGACAGACGTCTGAAGCTTTCTTT
TRBV4-2	TRBJ1-1	-	TRBD1	CASSPGGVEGGRGEAFF	TGTGCCAGCAGCCCAGGGGGGGTGGAGGGGGGGAGGGGAGAAGCTTTCTTT
TRBV29-1	TRBJ1-1	-	-	CSVGGRTNTEAFF	TGCAGCGTTGGGGGGCGGACGAATACTGAAGCTTTCTTT
TRBV13	TRBJ1-1	-	-	CASSFESTEAFF	TGTGCCAGCAGCTTCGAGAGCACTGAAGCTTTCTTT
TRBV4-1	TRBJ1-6	-	TRBD1	CASSQARDRLGTNSPLHF	TGCGCCAGCAGCCAGGCCCGGGACAGGCTAGGAACCAATTCACCCCTCCACTTT
TRBV25-1	TRBJ1-1	-	-	CASSVLGLSNTEAFF	TGTGCCAGTAGTGTACTGGGTTTGAGTAACACTGAAGCTTTCTTT
TRBV7-8	TRBJ1-5	-	-	CASSFFTGDQPQHF	TGTGCCAGCAGCTTTTTCACAGGAGATCAGCCCCAGCATTTT